Listed below are T cell receptor beta chains from one sample, sequenced in a study of a mutant IDH1 vaccine in newly diagnosed glioma. The data were produced by immunoSEQ multiplex PCR, yet TCRdb's version contains in-frame clones alone and is incomplete. The sample records over 45,000 clones, 75% to 85% being singletons. The antigens of these receptors remain unknown. This specimen was PBMCs, taken from a glioma patient whose treatment included an IDH1 peptide vaccine. The source of these receptors is a man between 40 and 49 years old with glioma. CDR3s include the opening cysteine and the closing phenylalanine or tryptophan. The order of the fields is V gene, J gene, D gene, clone size, CDR3 protein, CDR3 DNA. D genes are given only for firm matches. Clone size is shown for a subset of rows, as once, few, many or a class of expanded clone.

v_gene: TRBV5-1
j_gene: TRBJ1-6
d_gene: TRBD1
abundance: -
CDR3aa: CASSLMDRGSSPLHF
CDR3nt: TGCGCCAGCAGCTTGATGGACAGGGGGTCATCACCCCTCCACTTT

v_gene: TRBV7-9
j_gene: TRBJ2-3
d_gene: -
abundance: large
CDR3aa: CASSERDTTDTQYF
CDR3nt: TGTGCCAGCAGCGAACGGGACACCACAGATACGCAGTATTTT

v_gene: TRBV27
j_gene: TRBJ1-4
d_gene: -
abundance: -
CDR3aa: CASSLSGGFSEKLFF
CDR3nt: TGTGCCAGCAGTTTATCGGGCGGCTTTTCTGAAAAACTGTTTTTT

v_gene: TRBV5-5
j_gene: TRBJ2-1
d_gene: -
abundance: -
CDR3aa: CASSLAGGGPYNEQFF
CDR3nt: TGTGCCAGCAGCTTGGCAGGGGGAGGGCCCTACAATGAGCAGTTCTTC

v_gene: TRBV4-1
j_gene: TRBJ1-1
d_gene: -
abundance: -
CDR3aa: CASGDGGLNTEAFF
CDR3nt: TGCGCCAGCGGGGATGGGGGGTTGAACACTGAAGCTTTCTTT

v_gene: TRBV5-5
j_gene: TRBJ1-4
d_gene: TRBD1
abundance: -
CDR3aa: CASSRTGGTNEKLFF
CDR3nt: TGTGCCAGCAGCCGGACAGGGGGAACTAATGAAAAACTGTTTTTT

v_gene: TRBV5-1
j_gene: TRBJ2-1
d_gene: TRBD2
abundance: once
CDR3aa: CASSPFRASGGNNEQFF
CDR3nt: TGCGCCAGCAGCCCGTTTAGAGCTAGCGGGGGAAACAATGAGCAGTTCTTC

v_gene: TRBV30
j_gene: TRBJ1-2
d_gene: -
abundance: few
CDR3aa: CAWTGLSMNYGYTF
CDR3nt: TGTGCCTGGACGGGACTCTCGATGAACTATGGCTACACCTTC

v_gene: TRBV11-3
j_gene: TRBJ2-2
d_gene: TRBD2
abundance: -
CDR3aa: CASSLYRLAVGGELFF
CDR3nt: TGTGCCAGCAGCTTATATCGACTAGCGGTTGGCGGGGAGCTGTTTTTT

v_gene: TRBV16
j_gene: TRBJ1-1
d_gene: -
abundance: -
CDR3aa: CASSQTTRGNTEAFF
CDR3nt: TGTGCCAGCAGCCAGACTACTCGTGGGAACACTGAAGCTTTCTTT

v_gene: TRBV5-1
j_gene: TRBJ1-4
d_gene: TRBD1
abundance: -
CDR3aa: CASSHGQGGEKLFF
CDR3nt: TGCGCCAGCAGCCATGGACAGGGAGGGGAAAAACTGTTTTTT

v_gene: TRBV29-1
j_gene: TRBJ2-1
d_gene: TRBD2
abundance: -
CDR3aa: CSVDEREGNNEQFF
CDR3nt: TGCAGCGTTGACGAGCGGGAGGGGAACAATGAGCAGTTCTTC

v_gene: TRBV15
j_gene: TRBJ2-5
d_gene: -
abundance: -
CDR3aa: CATSRGPLKQNRQETQYF
CDR3nt: TGTGCCACCAGCAGAGGCCCCCTCAAGCAGAACCGTCAAGAGACCCAGTACTTC

v_gene: TRBV18
j_gene: TRBJ2-5
d_gene: -
abundance: -
CDR3aa: CASSPNRDGLQETQYF
CDR3nt: TGTGCCAGCTCACCGAACCGGGACGGGCTACAAGAGACCCAGTACTTC

v_gene: TRBV29-1
j_gene: TRBJ1-1
d_gene: -
abundance: -
CDR3aa: CSVVGREGSMNTEAFF
CDR3nt: TGCAGCGTTGTTGGACGGGAGGGGTCCATGAACACTGAAGCTTTCTTT

v_gene: TRBV5-1
j_gene: TRBJ1-1
d_gene: -
abundance: -
CDR3aa: CASSDRRDTEAFF
CDR3nt: TGCGCCAGCAGTGACAGGCGGGACACTGAAGCTTTCTTT

v_gene: TRBV5-1
j_gene: TRBJ2-1
d_gene: -
abundance: -
CDR3aa: CASSFDHTTNEQFF
CDR3nt: TGCGCCAGCAGCTTCGACCACACGACGAATGAGCAGTTCTTC

v_gene: TRBV4-3
j_gene: TRBJ1-1
d_gene: -
abundance: once
CDR3aa: CASSPYSGDAEAFF
CDR3nt: TGCGCCAGCAGCCCGTACTCGGGGGACGCTGAAGCTTTCTTT

v_gene: TRBV5-1
j_gene: TRBJ2-3
d_gene: -
abundance: -
CDR3aa: CASSPTPMRGVTDTQYF
CDR3nt: TGCGCCAGCAGCCCGACTCCAATGAGGGGGGTCACAGATACGCAGTATTTT

v_gene: TRBV2
j_gene: TRBJ2-1
d_gene: -
abundance: -
CDR3aa: CASSPSDEQFF
CDR3nt: TGTGCCAGCAGCCCCTCGGATGAGCAGTTCTTC

v_gene: TRBV5-1
j_gene: TRBJ2-1
d_gene: -
abundance: -
CDR3aa: CASSFRGGGSYNEQFF
CDR3nt: TGCGCCAGCAGCTTCCGGGGAGGGGGCTCCTACAATGAGCAGTTCTTC

v_gene: TRBV4-2
j_gene: TRBJ2-7
d_gene: TRBD2
abundance: -
CDR3aa: CASSGGGNAYEQYF
CDR3nt: TGTGCCAGCAGTGGGGGAGGGAACGCCTACGAGCAGTACTTC

v_gene: TRBV11-2
j_gene: TRBJ1-3
d_gene: -
abundance: once
CDR3aa: CASKESYRGSSGNTIYF
CDR3nt: TGTGCCAGTAAAGAAAGCTACCGGGGATCGTCCGGAAACACCATATATTTT

v_gene: TRBV12-5
j_gene: TRBJ1-4
d_gene: TRBD1
abundance: -
CDR3aa: CASGGQGGAEKLFF
CDR3nt: TGTGCTAGTGGGGGACAGGGTGGGGCAGAAAAACTGTTTTTT

v_gene: TRBV6-4
j_gene: TRBJ1-1
d_gene: -
abundance: -
CDR3aa: CASSRLMNTEAFF
CDR3nt: TGTGCCAGCAGCCGACTCATGAACACTGAAGCTTTCTTT

v_gene: TRBV7-9
j_gene: TRBJ2-1
d_gene: -
abundance: -
CDR3aa: CASSPDFSSYNEQFF
CDR3nt: TGTGCCAGCAGCCCGGACTTCAGCTCCTACAATGAGCAGTTCTTC

v_gene: TRBV19
j_gene: TRBJ1-1
d_gene: -
abundance: -
CDR3aa: CASSPDSPWGNMNTEAFF
CDR3nt: TGTGCCAGTAGTCCGGACAGCCCCTGGGGTAACATGAACACTGAAGCTTTCTTT

v_gene: TRBV2
j_gene: TRBJ1-1
d_gene: -
abundance: many
CDR3aa: CASRAEVNTEAFF
CDR3nt: TGTGCCAGCAGAGCCGAGGTGAACACTGAAGCTTTCTTT

v_gene: TRBV7-9
j_gene: TRBJ2-3
d_gene: -
abundance: -
CDR3aa: CASSRGSGTDTQYF
CDR3nt: TGTGCCAGCAGCCGGGGCAGCGGCACAGATACGCAGTATTTT